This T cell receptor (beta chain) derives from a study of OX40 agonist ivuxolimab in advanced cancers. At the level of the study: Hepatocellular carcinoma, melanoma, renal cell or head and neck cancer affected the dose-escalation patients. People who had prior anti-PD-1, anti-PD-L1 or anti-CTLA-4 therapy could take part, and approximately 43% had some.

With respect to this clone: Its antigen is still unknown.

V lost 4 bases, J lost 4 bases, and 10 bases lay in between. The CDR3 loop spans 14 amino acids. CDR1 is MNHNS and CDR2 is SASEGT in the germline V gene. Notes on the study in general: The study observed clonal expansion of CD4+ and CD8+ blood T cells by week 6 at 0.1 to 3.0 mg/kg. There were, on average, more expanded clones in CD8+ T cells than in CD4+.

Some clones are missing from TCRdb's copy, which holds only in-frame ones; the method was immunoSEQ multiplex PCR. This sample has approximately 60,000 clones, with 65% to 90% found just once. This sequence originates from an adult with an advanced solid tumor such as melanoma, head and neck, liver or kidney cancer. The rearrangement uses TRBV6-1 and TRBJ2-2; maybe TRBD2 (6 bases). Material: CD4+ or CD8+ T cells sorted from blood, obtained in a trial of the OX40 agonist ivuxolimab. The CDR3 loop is CASSVEGSTGELFF. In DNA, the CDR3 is TGTGCCAGCAGTGTGGAGGGAAGCACCGGGGAGCTGTTTTTT.